These 10 T cell receptor beta chains were all obtained from the same sample, sequenced in a study of blood T cell repertoires in COVID-19. TCRdb keeps only in-frame clones here, not all; method: immunoSEQ multiplex PCR. The repertoire holds over 90,000 clones, with 75% to 90% as singletons. Sequencing input: peripheral blood. The receptors stem from a human donor in a cohort sampled during active COVID-19.

The chain carries TRBV4-3 and TRBJ2-2; TRBD2 might be the D (5 bases). Trimming stripped 4 bases from V and 1 base from J, with 10 bases between. Germline V CDR1 and CDR2: LGHNA, YSLEER. This CDR3 comprises 15 residues. Here the CDR3 DNA reads TGCGCCAGCAGCCCCGGGAACGAGAACACCGGGGAGCTGTTTTTT. It yields the protein CASSPGNENTGELFF.

The chain employs TRBV6-5 and TRBJ2-5; 7 bases are a match to TRBD1. Germline V gene sequence: CDR1 MNHEY, CDR2 SVGAGI. The CDR3 runs 13 residues. V shed 7 bases, J shed 3 bases, and the junction held 5 bases outside the gene matches. As DNA, the CDR3 is TGTGCCAGCAAAGCAGGGGGTGAAGAGACCCAGTACTTC. It yields the protein CASKAGGEETQYF.

The chain is built from TRBV4-1 and TRBJ2-7; tentatively, D is TRBD1 (6 bases). CDR3 length: 16 residues. With 0 bases removed from V and 3 bases from J, the gap between germline ends came to 15 bases. Germline V lookup: CDR1 MGHRA, CDR2 YSYEKL. CDR3 protein: CASSQEGAVPFYEQYF. The DNA for the CDR3 is TGCGCCAGCAGCCAAGAGGGGGCAGTCCCCTTCTACGAGCAGTACTTC.

This rearrangement joins TRBV3-1 (or the pseudogene TRBV3-2) to TRBJ2-7; D gene ambiguous. The CDR3 contains 12 residues. The germline gives CDR1 LGHDT, CDR2 YNNKEL (reference sequence). The V gene lost 0 bases and the J gene lost 9 bases, with 9 bases spanning the gap. CDR3 amino acids: CASSQDLTGQYF. CDR3 DNA: TGTGCCAGCAGCCAAGATCTAACGGGGCAGTACTTC.

The CDR3 region is CASRQGGPPDTQYF. The CDR3 DNA follows: TGTGCCAGCAGACAGGGGGGACCCCCGGATACGCAGTATTTT. The genes are TRBV7-9 and TRBJ2-3, with 8 bases identical to TRBD1. Germline lookup yields CDR1 SEHNR and CDR2 FQNEAQ (reference sequence). V gave up 6 bases and J gave up 6 bases; unmatched junction bases: 8. This CDR3 contains 14 residues.

V gene TRBV4-2 combines with J gene TRBJ2-2; D gene uncertain. Between the trimmed V and J ends, which lost 4 bases and 0 bases, there was a span of 12 bases. This CDR3 spans 16 amino acids. Germline CDR1 LGHNA, CDR2 YNFKEQ. CDR3: CASSRAKTSNTGELFF. As DNA, the CDR3 is TGTGCCAGCAGCCGGGCTAAAACGTCGAACACCGGGGAGCTGTTTTTT.

This chain uses TRBV5-1 with TRBJ2-2; tentative D call: TRBD1 (5 bases). The V gene lost 0 bases and the J gene lost 0 bases, with 9 bases spanning the gap. From germline, CDR1 is SGHRS and CDR2 YFSETQ. The CDR3 runs 16 residues. The CDR3 spells CASSLGQLTNTGELFF. The CDR3 DNA reads as TGCGCCAGCAGCTTGGGACAGTTGACGAACACCGGGGAGCTGTTTTTT. Full variable domain (remainder filled in from reference TRBV5-1 and TRBJ2-2): KAGVTQTPRYLIKTRGQQVTLSCSPISGHRSVSWYQQTPGQGLQFLFEYFSETQRNKGNFPGRFSGRQFSNSRSEMNVSTLELGDSALYLCASSLGQLTNTGELFFGEGSRLTVL.

This chain joins TRBV7-2 and TRBJ2-1; 11 positions agree with TRBD1. V dropped 4 bases and J dropped 10; count of bases not matched to a gene: 6. CDR1 SGHTA and CDR2 FQGNSA come from the germline V gene. The CDR3 is 14 amino acids. The CDR3 coding sequence is TGTGCCAGCAGCTCGGACAGGGGGCCAGGAGAGCAGTTCTTC. Translation: CASSSDRGPGEQFF.

V usage is TRBV18 and J usage is TRBJ1-1, with D unresolved. V gave up 2 bases and J gave up 3 bases, with 13 bases separating them. CDR1 and CDR2 from the germline V gene are KGHSH and LQKENI. The CDR3 totals 15 residues. The CDR3 region has the DNA TGTGCCAGCTCACCATCCCTCGGGTCTTACACTGAAGCTTTCTTT. Translation: CASSPSLGSYTEAFF. The full variable domain, completed using reference TRBV18 and TRBJ1-1, is NAGVMQNPRHLVRRRGQEARLRCSPMKGHSHVYWYRQLPEEGLKFMVYLQKENIIDESGMPKERFSAEFPKEGPSILRIQQVVRGDSAAYFCASSPSLGSYTEAFFGQGTRLTVV.

This chain connects TRBV6-2 or TRBV6-3 to TRBJ2-1; 9 bases are shared with TRBD1. The junction had 13 bases not matched to a gene; V was cut back by 0 bases and J by 7 bases. The CDR3 sequence is 18 residues long. The V gene's germline CDR1 is MNHEY and CDR2 SVGEGT. In DNA form, the CDR3 reads TGTGCCAGCAGTTACTCTAACGTGGACAGGGGATACTCTAATGAGCAGTTCTTC. It encodes CASSYSNVDRGYSNEQFF.